This T cell receptor (beta chain) was profiled in a study of blood T cells in healthy people across ages. General study points: Total diversity from one million sequenced T cells was likely underestimated.

This clonotype occurred a few times. What it binds is not known. The V gene's germline CDR1 is SGHRS and CDR2 YFSETQ. CDR3 length equals 14 residues. V was trimmed by 4 bases and J by 6 bases, leaving 13 bases between them. PCR was performed a second time for about 6 to 12 cycles using a sample-barcoded 5' primer and a J-beta primer mix. A template-switch adaptor containing 12 random nucleotides labeled each cDNA molecule. MiXCR, applied by TCRdb to the 5' RACE reads, yields one record per CDR3 protein. Of around 800,000 distinct CDR3 sequences listed, roughly 25% are singletons. These data were likewise used in another study, on T cells of mothers and their children.

The chain carries TRBV5-1 and TRBJ2-2; D possibly matches TRBD1 or TRBD2 (5 bases each). This TCR came from a boy aged 10-17 years in good health. Sequenced: blood. CDR3 protein: CASSNQGVSGELFF. The CDR3 bases are TGCGCCAGCAGCAACCAGGGAGTATCCGGGGAGCTGTTTTTT.